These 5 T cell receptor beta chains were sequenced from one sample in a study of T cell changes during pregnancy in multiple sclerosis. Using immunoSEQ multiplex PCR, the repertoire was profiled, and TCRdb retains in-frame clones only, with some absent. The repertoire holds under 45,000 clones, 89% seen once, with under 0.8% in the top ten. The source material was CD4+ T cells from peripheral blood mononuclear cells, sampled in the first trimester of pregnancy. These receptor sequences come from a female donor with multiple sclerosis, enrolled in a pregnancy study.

CDR3 sequence reads: CASSQDGSRGPYGYTF. The DNA of the CDR3 is TGCGCCAGCAGCCAAGATGGCTCCAGGGGTCCTTATGGCTACACCTTC. This sequence joins TRBV4-3 and TRBJ1-2, with a tentative D call TRBD1 (6 bases). CDR1 and CDR2 from the germline V gene are LGHNA and YSLEER. V lost 0 bases and J lost 5, with 16 bases in between. CDR3 length: 16 residues.

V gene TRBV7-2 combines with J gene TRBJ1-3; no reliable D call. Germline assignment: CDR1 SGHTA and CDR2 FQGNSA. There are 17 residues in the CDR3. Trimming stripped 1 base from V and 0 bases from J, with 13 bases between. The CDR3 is CASSLGLAIFSGNTIYF. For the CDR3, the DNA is TGTGCCAGCAGCTTAGGTTTAGCCATCTTCTCTGGAAACACCATATATTTT.

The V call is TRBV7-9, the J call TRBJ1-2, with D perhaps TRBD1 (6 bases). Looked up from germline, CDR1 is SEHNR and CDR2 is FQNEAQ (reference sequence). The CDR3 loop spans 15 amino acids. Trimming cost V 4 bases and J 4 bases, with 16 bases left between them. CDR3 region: CASSWGQGKGYGYTF. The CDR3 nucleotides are TGTGCCAGCAGCTGGGGTCAGGGGAAGGGCTATGGCTACACCTTC.

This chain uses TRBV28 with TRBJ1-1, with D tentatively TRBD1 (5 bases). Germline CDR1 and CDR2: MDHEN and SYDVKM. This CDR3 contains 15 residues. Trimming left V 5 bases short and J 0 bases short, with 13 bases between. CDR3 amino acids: CASSLTVNMNTEAFF. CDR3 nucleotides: TGTGCCAGCAGTCTGACAGTTAACATGAACACTGAAGCTTTCTTT. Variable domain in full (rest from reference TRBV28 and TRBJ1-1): DVKVTQSSRYLVKRTGEKVFLECVQDMDHENMFWYRQDPGLGLRLIYFSYDVKMKEKGDIPEGYSVSREKKERFSLILESASTNQTSMYLCASSLTVNMNTEAFFGQGTRLTVV.

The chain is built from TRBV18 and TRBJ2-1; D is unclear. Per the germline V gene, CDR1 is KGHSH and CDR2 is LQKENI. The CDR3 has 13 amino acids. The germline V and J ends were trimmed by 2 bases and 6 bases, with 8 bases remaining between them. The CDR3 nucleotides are TGTGCCAGCTCACCAGAAGAGCGCAATGAGCAGTTCTTC. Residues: CASSPEERNEQFF.